This TCR beta chain was recovered during a study of monozygotic twins with inflammatory bowel disease. TCRdb reprocessed the 5' RACE reads, with one entry per CDR3 protein and no DNA. The data include nearly 450,000 distinct CDR3 sequences; the top ten clones carry about 2.6%. The receptor's source is a human donor with ulcerative colitis or Crohn's disease, or a healthy co-twin of an affected twin (not recorded which). Sequenced sample: blood.

The CDR3 loop is CASSLANPDTQYF. The rearrangement joins TRBV12-3 or TRBV12-4 to TRBJ2-3. This CDR3 comprises 13 residues.